The rows below give T cell receptor beta chains drawn from one sample of a study of T cell repertoires in cytomegalovirus infection. Using its own MiXCR run on the reads, TCRdb lists one record per CDR3 protein. The sample has hundreds of thousands of distinct CDR3 sequences, about a third seen once. No antigen has been assigned to these receptors. The starting material was cultured CD8+ T cells from PBMCs, obtained from culture after CMV antigen stimulation. The receptors were sampled from a human donor in good health (CMV status not recorded). Some clones in this sample may be carry-over from other donors' samples. CDR3s include the opening cysteine and the closing phenylalanine or tryptophan. The D gene is left open where the match is weak. Only some rows state a clone size, as once, few, many or a class for expanded clones.

v_call	clone_size	d_call	j_call	cdr3_nt	cdr3_aa
TRBV9	NA	NA	TRBJ1-4	TGTGTCAGCAGCGTCTCGGGGGGCGATAATGAAAAACTGTTTTTT	CVSSVSGGDNEKLFF
TRBV6-2/TRBV6-3	few	NA	TRBJ2-2	TGTGCCAGCTGTTTGGTGAACACCGGGGAGCTGTTTTTT	CASCLVNTGELFF
TRBV28	NA	TRBD2	TRBJ2-5	TGTGCCAGCAGTTTTGTAGCGGGGGAGGAGACCCAGTACTTC	CASSFVAGEETQYF
TRBV28	few	NA	TRBJ1-2	TGTGCCTTGGGGCAGGGCAACTATGGCTACACCTTC	CALGQGNYGYTF
TRBV11-1	NA	NA	TRBJ2-1	TGTGCCAGCAGCCTCCACGCGAGCTCCTACAATGAGCAGTTCTTC	CASSLHASSYNEQFF
TRBV6-6	NA	NA	TRBJ2-1	TGTGCCAGCCGCGAGCGGGTACATGAGCAGTTCTTC	CASRERVHEQFF
TRBV19	NA	NA	TRBJ2-7	TGTGCCAGTAGTACGACTATTCGATCCTACGAGCAGTACTTC	CASSTTIRSYEQYF
TRBV12-3/TRBV12-4	NA	TRBD2	TRBJ2-5	TGTGCCAGCAGATTACTAGCGGGGGGAGGAGAGACCCAGTACTTC	CASRLLAGGGETQYF
TRBV7-2	NA	TRBD1	TRBJ1-5	TGTGCCAGCAGCGCGGACAGGGGGCGAGCGTCCCCCCAGCATTTT	CASSADRGRASPQHF
TRBV7-8	few	NA	TRBJ1-5	TGTGCCAGCAGCTTGGGGAGACTTAGCAATCAGCCCCAGCATTTT	CASSLGRLSNQPQHF
TRBV4-1	few	TRBD2	TRBJ2-2	TGCGCCAGCAGCCTTCGGACTAGCGGGGACCCCGGGGAGCTGTTTTTT	CASSLRTSGDPGELFF
TRBV6-1	NA	NA	TRBJ2-7	TGTGCCAGCAGTGAAGGCGAGCAGTACTTC	CASSEGEQYF
TRBV7-9	few	NA	TRBJ2-3	TGTGCCAGCAGCGCCTCTAAGCGAGCCTTAGATACGCAGTATTTT	CASSASKRALDTQYF
TRBV4-3	few	NA	TRBJ1-1	TGCGCCAGCAGCCAAGAGACGGGAGACCACACTGAAGCTTTCTTT	CASSQETGDHTEAFF
TRBV7-1	NA	NA	TRBJ2-7	TGTGCCAGCAGATATCAAGCAGGGGTCGAGCAGTACTTC	CASRYQAGVEQYF
TRBV28	few	NA	TRBJ1-1	TGTGCCAGCAGTTTAAGGGAGCCCTTTATGAACACTGAAGCTTTCTTT	CASSLREPFMNTEAFF
TRBV27	NA	NA	TRBJ1-1	TGTGCCAGCAGTCAACACTACCTGAACACTGAAGCTTTCTTT	CASSQHYLNTEAFF
TRBV6-1	NA	NA	TRBJ2-1	TGTGCCAGCAGTCAGGTCCTGGTTGAGCAGTTCTTC	CASSQVLVEQFF
TRBV11-2	NA	NA	TRBJ1-1	TGTGCCAGCAGCTTAGAAGTAACCACTGAAGCTTTCTTT	CASSLEVTTEAFF
TRBV5-6	NA	NA	TRBJ1-6	TGTGCCAGCAGCCACGGACAGTTCTATAATTCACCCCTCCACTTT	CASSHGQFYNSPLHF
TRBV12-3/TRBV12-4	NA	TRBD2	TRBJ2-5	TGTGCCAGCAGTCCCCACGGGAGGGGGGAGACCCAGTACTTC	CASSPHGRGETQYF
TRBV10-2	NA	NA	TRBJ2-7	TGCGCCAGCAGTGTAAACAGGGCCTACGAGCAGTACTTC	CASSVNRAYEQYF
TRBV12-5	many	NA	TRBJ2-7	TGTGCTAGTGGTTTGGTAAGGAGAAGGGACTCCTACGAGCAGTACTTC	CASGLVRRRDSYEQYF
TRBV15	NA	TRBD1	TRBJ2-1	TGTGCCACCAGCAGAGATAGGGGGACAGGGGACAATGAGCAGTTCTTC	CATSRDRGTGDNEQFF
TRBV10-3	NA	NA	TRBJ2-1	TGTGCCATCCCAGGGCGCGGTTTCAATGAGCAGTTCTTC	CAIPGRGFNEQFF
TRBV12-3/TRBV12-4	NA	NA	TRBJ1-3	TGTGCCAGCAGTTCTGTCGGCAATTCCCGTGGAAACACCATATATTTT	CASSSVGNSRGNTIYF
TRBV7-3	NA	TRBD2	TRBJ2-5	TGTGCCAGCAGCTTAAACCCTCGCACTAGCGGGGGCCGACCGTACCAAGAGACCCAGTACTTC	CASSLNPRTSGGRPYQETQYF
TRBV7-6	NA	NA	TRBJ2-1	TGTGCCAGCAGCCGGGATTACTTGGGCTCCTACAATGAGCAGTTCTTC	CASSRDYLGSYNEQFF
TRBV19	NA	NA	TRBJ1-5	TGTGCCAGTAGTACCCCTGGGGTCCTGGGCCTCAATCAGCCCCAGCATTTT	CASSTPGVLGLNQPQHF
TRBV7-6	NA	TRBD2	TRBJ2-5	TGTGTCAGCACCAGACTAGCGGGGAGCGAGACCCAGTACTTC	CVSTRLAGSETQYF
TRBV7-8	few	NA	TRBJ2-4	TGTGCCAGCAGCCGCCTGACCGGGAAAGGAGCCAAAAACATTCAGTACTTC	CASSRLTGKGAKNIQYF
TRBV4-2	NA	NA	TRBJ2-1	TGTGCCAGCAGCTCCGTCTCATCCTCCTACAATGAGCAGTTCTTC	CASSSVSSSYNEQFF
TRBV7-6	many	NA	TRBJ2-2	TGTGCCAGCAGCTTAGTAGTTGGGGGCTCCACCGGGGAGCTGTTTTTT	CASSLVVGGSTGELFF
TRBV19	few	TRBD1	TRBJ1-3	TGTGCCAGTAGGGGGACAGGTCTCGTCCGAAACACCATATATTTT	CASRGTGLVRNTIYF
TRBV10-3	many	TRBD1	TRBJ2-1	TGTGCCATCACCCCGGGACAGGGGCGGAATGAGCAGTTCTTC	CAITPGQGRNEQFF
TRBV29-1	NA	NA	TRBJ2-5	TGCAGCGTTGAAGGGGTGAGAGAGACCCAGTACTTC	CSVEGVRETQYF
TRBV6-1	many	TRBD1	TRBJ1-1	TGTGCCAGCAGTGAAGGGGGGACAGCGGACACTGAAGCTTTCTTT	CASSEGGTADTEAFF
TRBV13	NA	NA	TRBJ1-1	TGTGCCAGCAGCTTAACCGGGGAAGAAGCTTTCTTT	CASSLTGEEAFF
TRBV20-1	NA	NA	TRBJ2-1	TGCAGTGCTAGAGATAGGGACAACCCCCGAAAGCAGTTCTTC	CSARDRDNPRKQFF
TRBV20-1	few	NA	TRBJ1-2	TGCAGTGCTATGGTGCGGGGGGGCGCGTTTGGCTACACCTTC	CSAMVRGGAFGYTF
TRBV27	NA	TRBD2	TRBJ2-2	TGTGCCAGCAGTTTCGGGGGGTCCCGGTCCGGGGAGCTGTTTTTT	CASSFGGSRSGELFF
TRBV7-6	many	TRBD1	TRBJ1-1	TGTGCCAGCAGCTTAACGGGACAGGGGGGCACTGAAGCTTTCTTT	CASSLTGQGGTEAFF
TRBV6-1	NA	NA	TRBJ2-5	TGTGCCAGCATTTCCGGGACTCAAGAGACCCAGTACTTC	CASISGTQETQYF
TRBV7-9	NA	TRBD1	TRBJ1-2	TGTGCCAGCAGCTTAGGGAGGGACAGGAGCCATGGCTACACCTTC	CASSLGRDRSHGYTF
TRBV7-6	many	TRBD2	TRBJ2-7	TGTGCCAGCAGCTTTAGCGGGGGATCCTACGAGCAGTACTTC	CASSFSGGSYEQYF
TRBV20-1	few	NA	TRBJ1-1	TGCAGTGCTAGAGATCGGCAGGGCCCCCCTTTCGGCACTGAAGCTTTCTTT	CSARDRQGPPFGTEAFF
TRBV7-6	NA	TRBD1	TRBJ2-2	TGTGCCAGCAGCTTAGCAGTCTGGGACAGGGAGGCCGGGGAGCTGTTTTTT	CASSLAVWDREAGELFF
TRBV5-6	NA	NA	TRBJ2-1	TGTGCCAGCAGCTCCACGGCTGAGCAGTTCTTC	CASSSTAEQFF
TRBV7-9	NA	NA	TRBJ1-4	TGTGCCAGCAGCTTGGGAAGCAACTTGGGTGAAAAACTGTTTTTT	CASSLGSNLGEKLFF
TRBV7-9	NA	NA	TRBJ1-1	TGTGCCAGCAGCTTAGTCCGGGCAGGAGCTTTCTTT	CASSLVRAGAFF
TRBV12-3/TRBV12-4	NA	NA	TRBJ2-7	TGTGCCAGCGCCATCCGCATGGGCTACGAGCAGTACTTC	CASAIRMGYEQYF
TRBV25-1	NA	NA	TRBJ1-1	TGTGCCAGCAGTGGCCCAAGGAGTCTGGGACGCCGGCAAGCTTTCTTT	CASSGPRSLGRRQAFF
TRBV7-8	many	NA	TRBJ2-5	TGTGCCAGCAGCACCCAACCCGGGGAACGGCAAGAGACCCAGTACTTC	CASSTQPGERQETQYF
TRBV11-2	many	NA	TRBJ2-3	TGTGCCAGCAGCTTAGAGGGGGCGACCACAGATACGCAGTATTTT	CASSLEGATTDTQYF
TRBV5-1	few	NA	TRBJ2-7	TGCGCCAGCAGCTTCGGACGGAACTACGAGCAGTACTTC	CASSFGRNYEQYF
TRBV5-6	NA	NA	TRBJ2-2	TGTGCCAGCAGCTTTGAAGGGGTCGGAACCGGGGAGCTGTTTTTT	CASSFEGVGTGELFF
TRBV10-2	few	NA	TRBJ2-1	TGCGCCAGCAGTGAACTGGCGGGGACCTTAGGGGAGCAGTTCTTC	CASSELAGTLGEQFF
TRBV4-1	few	TRBD1	TRBJ1-1	TGCGGGACAGGAGGGGACACTGAAGCTTTCTTT	CGTGGDTEAFF
TRBV7-2	few	NA	TRBJ2-1	TGTGCCAGCAGCTCCATAGGAAGCTCCTACAATGAGCAGTTCTTC	CASSSIGSSYNEQFF
TRBV12-5	NA	NA	TRBJ2-1	TGTGCTAGTGCCTTAGAGGGGGGCTTCGATCGTCCCCTCTACAATGAGCAGTTCTTC	CASALEGGFDRPLYNEQFF